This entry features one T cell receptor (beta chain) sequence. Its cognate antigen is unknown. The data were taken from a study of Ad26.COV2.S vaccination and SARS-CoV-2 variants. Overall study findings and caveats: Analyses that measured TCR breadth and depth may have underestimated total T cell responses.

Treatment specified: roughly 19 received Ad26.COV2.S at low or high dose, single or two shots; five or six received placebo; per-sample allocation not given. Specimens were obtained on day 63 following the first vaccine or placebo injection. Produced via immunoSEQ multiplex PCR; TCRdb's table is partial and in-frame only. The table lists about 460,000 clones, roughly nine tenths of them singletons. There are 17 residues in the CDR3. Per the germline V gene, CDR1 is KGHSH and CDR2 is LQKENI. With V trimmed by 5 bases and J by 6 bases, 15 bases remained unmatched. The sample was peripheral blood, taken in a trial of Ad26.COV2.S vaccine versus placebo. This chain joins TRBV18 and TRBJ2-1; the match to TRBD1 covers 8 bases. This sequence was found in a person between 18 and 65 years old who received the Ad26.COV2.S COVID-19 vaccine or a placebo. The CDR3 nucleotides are TGTGCCAGCTCAAGAATACAGGGGGAGTTGTCGGGCAATGAGCAGTTCTTC. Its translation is CASSRIQGELSGNEQFF.